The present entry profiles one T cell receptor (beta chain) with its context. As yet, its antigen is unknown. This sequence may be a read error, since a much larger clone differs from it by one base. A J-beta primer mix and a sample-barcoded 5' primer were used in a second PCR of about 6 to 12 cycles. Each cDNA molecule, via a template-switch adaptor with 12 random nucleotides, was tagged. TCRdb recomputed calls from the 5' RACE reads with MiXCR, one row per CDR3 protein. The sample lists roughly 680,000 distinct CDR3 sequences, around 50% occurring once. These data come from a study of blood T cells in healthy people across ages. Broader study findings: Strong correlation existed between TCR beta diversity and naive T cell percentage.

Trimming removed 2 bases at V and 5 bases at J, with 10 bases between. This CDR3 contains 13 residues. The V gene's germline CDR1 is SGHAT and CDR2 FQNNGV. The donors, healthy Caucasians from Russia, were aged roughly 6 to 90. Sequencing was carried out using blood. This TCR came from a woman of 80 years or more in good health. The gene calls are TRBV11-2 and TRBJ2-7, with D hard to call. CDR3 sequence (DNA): TGTGCCAGCAGCTTAACGGTGCACCACGAGCAGTACTTC. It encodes CASSLTVHHEQYF.